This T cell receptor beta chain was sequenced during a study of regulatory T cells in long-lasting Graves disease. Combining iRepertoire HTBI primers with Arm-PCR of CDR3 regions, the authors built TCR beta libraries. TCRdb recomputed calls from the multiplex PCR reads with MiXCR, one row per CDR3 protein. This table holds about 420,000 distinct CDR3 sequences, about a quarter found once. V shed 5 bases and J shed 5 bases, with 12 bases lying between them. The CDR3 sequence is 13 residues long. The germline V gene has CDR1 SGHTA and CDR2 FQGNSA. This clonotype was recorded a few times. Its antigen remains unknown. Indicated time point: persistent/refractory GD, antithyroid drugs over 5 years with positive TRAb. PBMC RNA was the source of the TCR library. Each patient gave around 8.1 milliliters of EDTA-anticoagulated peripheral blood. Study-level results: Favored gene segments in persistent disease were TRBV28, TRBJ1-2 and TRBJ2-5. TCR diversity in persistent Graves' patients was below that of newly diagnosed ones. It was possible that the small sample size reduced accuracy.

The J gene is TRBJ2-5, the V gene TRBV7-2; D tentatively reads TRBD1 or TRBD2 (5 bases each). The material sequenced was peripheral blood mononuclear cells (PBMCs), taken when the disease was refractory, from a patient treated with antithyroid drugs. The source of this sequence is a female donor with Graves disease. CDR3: CASSPSWGETQYF. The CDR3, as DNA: TGTGCCAGCAGCCCCTCATGGGGGGAGACCCAGTACTTC. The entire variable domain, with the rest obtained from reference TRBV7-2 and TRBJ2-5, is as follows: GAGVSQSPSNKVTEKGKDVELRCDPISGHTALYWYRQSLGQGLEFLIYFQGNSAPDKSGLPSDRFSAERTGGSVSTLTIQRTQQEDSAVYLCASSPSWGETQYFGPGTRLLVL.